This T cell receptor (beta chain) derives from a study of molecular identifiers for immune sequencing clone quantification. V lost 10 bases and J 1 base, leaving 20 bases between the germline ends. The CDR3 length is 17 residues. Germline-derived CDR1 and CDR2 are LNHNV and YYDKDF (reference sequence). Each CDR3 protein is one row after TCRdb ran MiXCR on the PCR reads. The profile shows about 68,000 distinct CDR3 sequences, 15% to 20% of them singletons. The chain is built from TRBV15 and TRBJ2-6; D may be TRBD1 (6 bases). The sequenced material came from naive CD8+ T cells from blood, with Jurkat cell RNA spiked in. As to subset: FACS-sorted CD8+CD4-CCR7+CD45RA+ naive T cells. The TCR comes from a human donor in good health. Some libraries in this study had Jurkat cell RNA spiked in. The CDR3 DNA follows: TGTGCCAACACAACAGGGTCTTTAGGGTCTGGGGCCAACGTCCTGACTTTC. Protein product: CANTTGSLGSGANVLTF. Variable domain in full (rest from reference TRBV15 and TRBJ2-6): DAMVIQNPRYQVTQFGKPVTLSCSQTLNHNVMYWYQQKSSQAPKLLFHYYDKDFNNEADTPDNFQSRRPNTSFCFLDIRSPGLGDTAMYLCANTTGSLGSGANVLTFGAGSRLTVL.